Following are 21 T cell receptor beta chains from one sample sequenced in a study of regulatory T cells in long-lasting Graves disease. Construction of the TCR beta libraries employed iRepertoire HTBI primers in conjunction with Arm-PCR of CDR3 regions. MiXCR, applied by TCRdb to the multiplex PCR reads, yields one record per CDR3 protein. The table shows under 500,000 distinct CDR3 sequences, with 20% occurring only once. Noted time point: persistent/refractory GD, antithyroid drugs over 5 years with positive TRAb. PBMC-extracted RNA yielded the TCR library. This sample comprised peripheral blood mononuclear cells (PBMCs), obtained when the disease was refractory, from a patient treated with antithyroid drugs. These receptors all come from a female donor with Graves disease.

This clonotype showed up just a few times. The chain combines TRBV5-1 with TRBJ1-2; the D gene is possibly TRBD1 (5 bases). Looked up from germline, CDR1 is SGHRS and CDR2 is YFSETQ. Trimming took 4 bases from V and 3 from J, leaving 19 bases between them. The CDR3 runs to 16 residues. Here the CDR3 DNA reads TGCGCCAGCAGCCGGGAGGGGAGAAAGGAGGACTATGGCTACACCTTC. Its translation is CASSREGRKEDYGYTF.

At least ten counts were recorded for this clonotype. This chain links TRBV7-8 with TRBJ2-7, with D uncertain. From germline, CDR1 is SGHVS and CDR2 FQNEAQ. V was clipped by 2 bases and J by 6 bases, with 14 bases between them. The CDR3 is 14 residues long. The CDR3: CASSLSEVNSEQYF. In DNA, the CDR3 is TGTGCCAGCAGCTTAAGCGAGGTCAATAGCGAGCAGTACTTC.

This clonotype was counted ten times or more. The rearrangement links TRBV6-1 to TRBJ2-7, with D maybe TRBD1 (6 bases). The length of the CDR3 is 15 residues. Looked up from germline, CDR1 is MNHNS and CDR2 is SASEGT. Trimming took 10 bases from V and 3 from J, leaving 22 bases between them. The CDR3 coding sequence is TGTGCCACCCAGTGGATGCAGGGGTCCTACTACGAGCAGTACTTC. As protein: CATQWMQGSYYEQYF.

This clonotype was observed many times. The V and J genes are TRBV2 and TRBJ1-1; D is uncertain. The V end lost 6 bases, the J end lost 1 base, and 9 bases lay between the germline ends. In germline, CDR1 is SNHLY, CDR2 FYNNEI. The CDR3 totals 13 residues. The CDR3: CASSGKGNTEAFF. Here the CDR3 DNA reads TGTGCCAGCAGCGGAAAAGGGAACACTGAAGCTTTCTTT.

The chain is built from TRBV3-1 and TRBJ2-7, with 9 bases identical to TRBD1. Trimming removed 1 base from V and 5 bases from J; junction bases left unmatched: 9. CDR1 is LGHDT and CDR2 is YNNKEL in the germline V gene (reference sequence). The CDR3 totals 16 residues. In nucleotides, the CDR3 is TGTGCCAGCAGCCAAGGGCCCCCGGGACAGGGCCACGAGCAGTACTTC. Translation gives CASSQGPPGQGHEQYF.

Concerning this clonotype itself: A read error may produce the germline difference seen at one junction end. The chain is built from TRBV28 and TRBJ1-1; TRBD1 is a possible D gene (6 bases). Germline V gene data show CDR1 as MDHEN and CDR2 as SYDVKM. The CDR3 runs to 14 residues. CDR3 in amino acids: CASRTSRGNTEASF. CDR3 sequence (DNA): TGTGCCAGCAGGACTTCTAGGGGGAACACTGAAGCTTCCTTT.

The CDR3: CASSLGQINEQYF. CDR3 in DNA: TGCGCCAGCAGCTTGGGGCAGATAAACGAGCAGTACTTC. The chain combines TRBV5-1 with TRBJ2-7, with D uncertain. V lost 0 bases to trimming and J lost 5 bases, with 9 bases between them. CDR1 SGHRS and CDR2 YFSETQ come from the germline V gene. This CDR3 contains 13 residues.

This clonotype was counted ten times or more. The gene calls are TRBV2 and TRBJ1-1, with 10 bases aligning to TRBD1. Germline V CDR1 and CDR2: SNHLY, FYNNEI. The length of the CDR3 is 18 residues. After removal of 6 bases from V and 0 bases from J, the junction contained 13 bases not matched to a gene. The CDR3 protein is CASSLFRDRGDMNTEAFF. The CDR3 DNA follows: TGTGCCAGCAGCCTATTCCGGGACAGGGGAGACATGAACACTGAAGCTTTCTTT.

About this clonotype itself: Germline and junction disagree at one end, which may indicate a read error. CDR3 in DNA: TGTGCCAGCAGTTACTCGACAACGAGCGGGACTACAAACTTC. Protein product: CASSYSTTSGTTNF. The V and J genes are TRBV6-5 and TRBJ2-7, with 7 bases identical to TRBD2. The germline CDR1 and CDR2 sequences are MNHEY and SVGAGI. CDR3 length: 14 amino acids.

This clonotype has ten or more counts. This chain joins TRBV28 and TRBJ2-5, with a possible D match to TRBD1 (6 bases). Deletions cut 7 bases from V and 1 base from J, with 10 bases between. CDR1 and CDR2 (germline): MDHEN, SYDVKM. This CDR3 contains 13 residues. The CDR3 DNA reads TGTGCCAGCACTAGGGGGACCCAAGAGACCCAGTACTTC. Amino acid sequence: CASTRGTQETQYF.

This chain connects TRBV7-3 to TRBJ2-6; D gene uncertain. Trimming took off 11 bases at V and 4 bases at J, with 9 bases between the two ends. The CDR3 contains 12 residues. Looked up from germline, CDR1 is SGHTA and CDR2 is FQGTGA. DNA for the CDR3: TGTGCCGTCGACAACGGGGCCAACGTCCTGACTTTC. Translation gives CAVDNGANVLTF. Variable domain in full (rest from reference TRBV7-3 and TRBJ2-6): GAGVSQTPSNKVTEKGKYVELRCDPISGHTALYWYRQSLGQGPEFLIYFQGTGAADDSGLPNDRFFAVRPEGSVSTLKIQRTERGDSAVYLCAVDNGANVLTFGAGSRLTVL.

The gene calls are TRBV29-1 and TRBJ2-2; D may correspond to TRBD1 or TRBD2 (5 bases each). Germline-derived CDR1 and CDR2 are SQVTM and ANQGSEA. There are 14 residues in the CDR3. CDR3 amino acids: CSGLGVEKTGELFF. The CDR3, as DNA: TGCAGTGGTCTGGGGGTGGAGAAGACCGGGGAGCTGTTTTTT.

This clonotype was detected ten times or more. The V call is TRBV6-1, the J call TRBJ1-5; D possibly corresponds to TRBD1 (5 bases). Germline lookup yields CDR1 MNHNS and CDR2 SASEGT. CDR3 size: 16 residues. Between the trimmed V and J ends, which lost 6 bases and 4 bases, there was a span of 19 bases. CDR3 sequence: CASRRPRDRTNQPQHF. The DNA for the CDR3 is TGTGCCAGCAGACGCCCCCGGGACCGTACGAATCAGCCCCAGCATTTT.

The genes are TRBV5-1 and TRBJ2-2; 7 bases are a match to TRBD2. Germline trimming cut 0 bases from V and 6 bases from J; bases unmatched to any gene: 5. CDR3 length: 15 amino acids. Germline V gene data show CDR1 as SGHRS and CDR2 as YFSETQ. CDR3 region: CASSLGGSAPGELFF. The CDR3 region has the DNA TGCGCCAGCAGCTTGGGCGGGAGCGCACCCGGGGAGCTGTTTTTT.

V usage is TRBV12-3 or TRBV12-4 and J usage is TRBJ2-1; TRBD1 aligns across 7 bases. There are 14 residues in the CDR3. The trim removed 6 bases at V and 8 bases at J, leaving 10 bases unmatched. CDR3 sequence reads: CASSLDRAVHEQFF. The DNA for the CDR3 is TGTGCCAGCAGCCTCGACAGGGCGGTGCATGAGCAGTTCTTC.

This clonotype was observed at least ten times. The rearrangement joins TRBV20-1 to TRBJ2-7, with D uncertain. The CDR3 sequence is 12 residues long. Germline CDR1 and CDR2: DFQATT and SNEGSKA (reference sequence). V gave up 5 bases and J gave up 3 bases, with 11 bases separating them. The CDR3 protein is CSAHWTNYEQYF. The CDR3 bases are TGCAGTGCTCATTGGACGAACTACGAGCAGTACTTC.

The V and J genes are TRBV5-1 and TRBJ2-7, with D hard to call. Trimming took 2 bases from V and 4 from J, leaving 13 bases between them. This CDR3 region has 14 residues. From germline, CDR1 is SGHRS and CDR2 YFSETQ. The CDR3 DNA reads TGCGCCAGCAGCTTAAACTACTTGGGATACGAGCAGTACTTC. Protein sequence: CASSLNYLGYEQYF. The variable domain in full, with the rest retrieved from reference TRBV5-1 and TRBJ2-7, is KAGVTQTPRYLIKTRGQQVTLSCSPISGHRSVSWYQQTPGQGLQFLFEYFSETQRNKGNFPGRFSGRQFSNSRSEMNVSTLELGDSALYLCASSLNYLGYEQYFGPGTRLTVT.

This clonotype occurred many times. The chain is built from TRBV19 and TRBJ1-1; D is unresolved. Germline V gene lookup returns CDR1 LNHDA and CDR2 SQIVND (reference sequence). V shed 5 bases and J shed 1 base, with 11 bases lying between them. The CDR3 totals 14 residues. For the CDR3, the DNA is TGTGCCAGTAGTTTCCGGGGTCAGAACACTGAAGCTTTCTTT. It translates to CASSFRGQNTEAFF. Together with reference TRBV19 and TRBJ1-1, the CDR3 gives the full variable domain: DGGITQSPKYLFRKEGQNVTLSCEQNLNHDAMYWYRQDPGQGLRLIYYSQIVNDFQKGDIAEGYSVSREKKESFPLTVTSAQKNPTAFYLCASSFRGQNTEAFFGQGTRLTVV.

V usage is TRBV27 and J usage is TRBJ2-3; unclear D gene. V was cut by 5 bases and J by 3 bases, with 15 bases left in between. CDR1 and CDR2 from the germline V gene are MNHEY and SMNVEV (reference sequence). This CDR3 has 15 residues. CDR3 sequence (DNA): TGTGCCAGCAGTGTGACATCCTCTTGGACAGATACGCAGTATTTT. Its protein product is CASSVTSSWTDTQYF.

This clonotype was recorded many times. This chain joins TRBV5-1 and TRBJ1-4; the D gene is possibly TRBD1 (5 bases). The germline V gene encodes CDR1 SGHRS and CDR2 YFSETQ. The CDR3 consists of 16 residues. The V and J ends lost 0 bases and 7 bases respectively, with 16 bases between them. CDR3 bases: TGCGCCAGCAGCTTGGGTTCAGGCCCCACAGGTGAAAAACTGTTTTTT. Translated: CASSLGSGPTGEKLFF.

Ten or more counts support this clonotype. The rearrangement links TRBV27 to TRBJ1-1; a weak D match, TRBD1 (5 bases). There are 13 residues in the CDR3. Trimming cost V 3 bases and J 3 bases, with 8 bases left between them. Germline CDR1 MNHEY, CDR2 SMNVEV (reference sequence). CDR3 region: CASSFGGHTEAFF. In DNA, the CDR3 is TGTGCCAGCAGTTTTGGGGGACACACTGAAGCTTTCTTT.